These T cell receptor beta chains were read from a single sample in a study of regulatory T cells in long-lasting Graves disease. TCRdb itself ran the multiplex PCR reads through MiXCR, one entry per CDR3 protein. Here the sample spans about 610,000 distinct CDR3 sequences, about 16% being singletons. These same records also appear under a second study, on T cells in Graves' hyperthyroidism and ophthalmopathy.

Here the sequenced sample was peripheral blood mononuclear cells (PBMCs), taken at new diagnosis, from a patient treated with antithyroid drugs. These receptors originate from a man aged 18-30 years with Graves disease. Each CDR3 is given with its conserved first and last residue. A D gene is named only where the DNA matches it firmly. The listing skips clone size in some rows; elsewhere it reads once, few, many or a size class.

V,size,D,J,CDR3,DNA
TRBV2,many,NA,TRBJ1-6,CASSELGDVSNSPLHF,TGTGCCAGCAGTGAACTAGGGGACGTCTCCAATTCACCCCTCCACTTT
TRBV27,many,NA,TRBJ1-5,CASSSGLGNQPQHF,TGTGCCAGCAGTTCAGGACTTGGCAATCAGCCCCAGCATTTT
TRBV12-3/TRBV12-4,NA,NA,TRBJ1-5,CASSRWGSNQPQHF,TGTGCCAGCAGCCGATGGGGTAGCAATCAGCCCCAGCATTTT
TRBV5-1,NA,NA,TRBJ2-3,CASRDEQGGDTQYF,TGCGCCAGCAGAGATGAACAGGGCGGAGATACGCAGTATTTT
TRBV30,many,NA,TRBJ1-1,CAFQNMGNTKAFF,TGTGCCTTCCAAAATATGGGAAACACTAAAGCTTTCTTT
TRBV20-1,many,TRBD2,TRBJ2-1,CSARVPWASGRYEQFF,TGCAGTGCTAGAGTCCCCTGGGCTAGCGGGAGGTATGAGCAGTTCTTC
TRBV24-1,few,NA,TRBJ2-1,CATSDRGEGAINEQFF,TGTGCCACCAGTGATAGAGGGGAAGGGGCTATCAATGAGCAGTTCTTC
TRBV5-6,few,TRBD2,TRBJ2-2,CASSGRFTGELFF,TGTGCCAGTAGCGGGAGGTTCACCGGGGAGCTGTTTTTT
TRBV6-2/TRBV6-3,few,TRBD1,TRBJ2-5,CASSPRQGAGETQYF,TGTGCCAGCAGCCCCCGACAGGGGGCGGGGGAGACCCAGTACTTC
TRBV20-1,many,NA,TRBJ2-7,CSARDRGDEQYF,TGCAGTGCTAGAGATCGGGGCGACGAGCAGTACTTC